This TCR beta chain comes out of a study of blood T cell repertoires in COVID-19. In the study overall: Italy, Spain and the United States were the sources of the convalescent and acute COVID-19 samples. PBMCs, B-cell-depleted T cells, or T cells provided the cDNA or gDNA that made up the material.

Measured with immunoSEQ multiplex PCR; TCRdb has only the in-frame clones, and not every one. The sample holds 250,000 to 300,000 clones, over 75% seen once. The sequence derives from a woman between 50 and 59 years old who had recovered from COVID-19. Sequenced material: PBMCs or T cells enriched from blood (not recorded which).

The CDR3 loop is CASSLKTGFSPLHF. CDR3 bases: TGCGCCAGCAGCTTAAAAACAGGGTTTTCACCCCTCCACTTT. V is TRBV5-1 and J is TRBJ1-6, with a tentative D call TRBD1 (6 bases). Trimming stripped 2 bases from V and 9 bases from J, with 12 bases between. Germline-derived CDR1 and CDR2 are SGHRS and YFSETQ. The CDR3 is 14 residues long.